This T cell receptor (beta chain) comes out of a study of cytomegalovirus exposure and HLA in healthy donors. The germline gives CDR1 SGHKS, CDR2 YYEKEE (reference sequence). This CDR3 has 15 amino acids. Note on this clone: Compared with germline, one end of the junction differs, possibly owing to a read error.

This PCR relied on a set of 60 Vbeta primers and 13 Jbeta primers. The repertoire was sequenced with immunoSEQ multiplex PCR; TCRdb's copy has only in-frame clones and lacks some. Of 100,000 or so clones in the sample, roughly 82% are singletons; the top ten hold 8% to 13%. The chain joins TRBV5-5 to TRBJ2-2, with 7 bases matching TRBD2. Sequencing input: PBMCs. This TCR was recovered from a man over 45 in good health and CMV-seronegative. The CDR3 DNA follows: TGTGCCAGCACCTTGGTGGCGGGAGTCTCCGGGGAGCTGTTTTTT. Its translation is CASTLVAGVSGELFF. The complete variable domain, with remaining parts taken from reference TRBV5-5 and TRBJ2-2, reads DAGVTQSPTHLIKTRGQQVTLRCSPISGHKSVSWYQQVLGQGPQFIFQYYEKEERGRGNFPDRFSARQFPNYSSELNVNALLLGDSALYLCASTLVAGVSGELFFGEGSRLTVL.